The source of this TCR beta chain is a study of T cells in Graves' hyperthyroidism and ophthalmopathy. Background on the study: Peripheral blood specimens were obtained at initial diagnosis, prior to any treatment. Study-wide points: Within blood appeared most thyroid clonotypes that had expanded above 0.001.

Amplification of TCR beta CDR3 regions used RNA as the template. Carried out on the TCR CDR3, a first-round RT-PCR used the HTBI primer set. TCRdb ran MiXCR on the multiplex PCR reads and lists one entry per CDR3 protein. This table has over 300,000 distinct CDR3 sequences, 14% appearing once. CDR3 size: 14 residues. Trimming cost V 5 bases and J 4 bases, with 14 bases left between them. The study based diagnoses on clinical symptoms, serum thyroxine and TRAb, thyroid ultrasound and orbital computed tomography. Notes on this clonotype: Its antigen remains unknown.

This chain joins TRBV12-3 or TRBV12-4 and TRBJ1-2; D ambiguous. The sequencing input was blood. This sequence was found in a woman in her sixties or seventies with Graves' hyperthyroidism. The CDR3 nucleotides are TGTGCCAGCAGTGAAGGGCGGGGTCCCTATGGCTACACCTTC. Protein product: CASSEGRGPYGYTF.